The clone carrying this T cell receptor (beta chain) appeared once. V shed 6 bases and J 2 bases; nucleotides not matched to a gene: 18. CDR1 and CDR2 from the germline V gene are ENHRY and SYGVKD. This CDR3 is built from 18 residues. Original processing methods: Estimation of nucleated cell counts relied on the amplification of reference gene primers. The protocol was immunoSEQ multiplex PCR, while the TCRdb copy is restricted to in-frame clones and leaves out a portion. The V and J calls and the clone size are those of that table, but D and trimming were determined from the DNA. The sample contains around 280,000 clones, about 90% of which appear only once. One Seattle source followed patients from active infection through their disease course. The sample comes from a study of blood T cell repertoires in COVID-19. About the research overall: Samples came from the United States, Italy and Spain, spanning acute and convalescent COVID-19.

This rearrangement joins TRBV10-3 to TRBJ1-1; 7 positions agree with TRBD1. The source is a woman younger than 45 with COVID-19, enrolled during active disease. The specimen was peripheral blood. This CDR3 reads CAISPLSSRQGKNTEAFF. The CDR3 region has the DNA TGTGCCATCAGCCCGTTAAGTTCGAGACAGGGAAAAAACACTGAAGCTTTCTTT.